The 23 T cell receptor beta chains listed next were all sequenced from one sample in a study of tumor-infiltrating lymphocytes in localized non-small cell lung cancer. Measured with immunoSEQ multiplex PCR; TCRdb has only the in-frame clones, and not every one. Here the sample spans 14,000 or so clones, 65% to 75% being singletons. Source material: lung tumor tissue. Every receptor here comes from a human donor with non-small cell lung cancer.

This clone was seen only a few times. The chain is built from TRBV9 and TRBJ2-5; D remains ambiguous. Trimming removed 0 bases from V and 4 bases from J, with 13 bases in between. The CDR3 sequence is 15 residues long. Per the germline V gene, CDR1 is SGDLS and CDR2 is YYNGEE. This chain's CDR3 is CASSVERAVGETQYF. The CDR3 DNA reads TGTGCCAGCAGCGTAGAAAGGGCCGTGGGAGAGACCCAGTACTTC.

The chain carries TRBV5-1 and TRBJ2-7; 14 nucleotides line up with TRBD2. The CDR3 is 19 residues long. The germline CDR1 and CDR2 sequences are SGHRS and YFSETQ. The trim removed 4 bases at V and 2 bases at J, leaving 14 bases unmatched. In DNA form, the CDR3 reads TGCGCCAGCAGCGGGAAGCCCGGGACTAGCGGGGGCCTTACCTACGAGCAGTACTTC. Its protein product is CASSGKPGTSGGLTYEQYF. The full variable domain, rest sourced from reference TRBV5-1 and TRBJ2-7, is KAGVTQTPRYLIKTRGQQVTLSCSPISGHRSVSWYQQTPGQGLQFLFEYFSETQRNKGNFPGRFSGRQFSNSRSEMNVSTLELGDSALYLCASSGKPGTSGGLTYEQYFGPGTRLTVT.

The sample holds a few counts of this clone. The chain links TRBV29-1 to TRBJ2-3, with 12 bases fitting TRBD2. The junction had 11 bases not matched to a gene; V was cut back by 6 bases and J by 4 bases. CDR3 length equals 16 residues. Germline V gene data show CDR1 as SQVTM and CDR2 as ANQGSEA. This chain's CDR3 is CSVDRLAGETADTQYF. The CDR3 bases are TGCAGCGTCGATCGACTAGCGGGAGAGACGGCAGATACGCAGTATTTT.

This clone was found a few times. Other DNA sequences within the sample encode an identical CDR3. In DNA, the CDR3 is TGCGCCAGCAGTGAGACTAGCAATCAGCCCCAGCATTTT. Translated: CASSETSNQPQHF. The chain couples TRBV10-1 to TRBJ1-5, with D uncertain. The germline CDR1 and CDR2 sequences are WNHNN and SYGVQD (reference sequence). The CDR3 is 13 residues long. V was cut by 2 bases and J by 0 bases, with 2 bases left in between.

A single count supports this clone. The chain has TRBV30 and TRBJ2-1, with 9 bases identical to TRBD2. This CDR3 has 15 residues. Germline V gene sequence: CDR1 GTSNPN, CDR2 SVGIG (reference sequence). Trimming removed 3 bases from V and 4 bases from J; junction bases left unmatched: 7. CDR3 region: CAWRIGLALYNEQFF. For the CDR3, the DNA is TGTGCCTGGAGGATCGGACTAGCGCTATACAATGAGCAGTTCTTC.

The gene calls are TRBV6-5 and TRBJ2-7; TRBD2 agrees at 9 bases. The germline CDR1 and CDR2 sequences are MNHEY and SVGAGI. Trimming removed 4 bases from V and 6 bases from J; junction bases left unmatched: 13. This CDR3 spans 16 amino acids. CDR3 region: CASSWLAGPEASEQYF. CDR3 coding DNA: TGTGCCAGCAGTTGGCTAGCGGGACCAGAGGCATCCGAGCAGTACTTC.

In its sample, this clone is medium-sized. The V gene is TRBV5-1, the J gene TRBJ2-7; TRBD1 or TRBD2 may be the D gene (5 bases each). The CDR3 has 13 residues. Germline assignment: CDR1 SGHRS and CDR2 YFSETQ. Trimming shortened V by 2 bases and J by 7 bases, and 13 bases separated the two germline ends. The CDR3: CASSFGDQGEQYF. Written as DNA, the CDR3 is TGCGCCAGCAGCTTTGGGGACCAGGGAGAGCAGTACTTC.

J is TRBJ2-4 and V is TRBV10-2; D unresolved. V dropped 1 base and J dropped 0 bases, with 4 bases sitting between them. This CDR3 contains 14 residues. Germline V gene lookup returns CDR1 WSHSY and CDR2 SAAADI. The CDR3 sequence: CASSEYRAKNIQYF. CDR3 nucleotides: TGCGCCAGCAGTGAGTATAGAGCCAAAAACATTCAGTACTTC.

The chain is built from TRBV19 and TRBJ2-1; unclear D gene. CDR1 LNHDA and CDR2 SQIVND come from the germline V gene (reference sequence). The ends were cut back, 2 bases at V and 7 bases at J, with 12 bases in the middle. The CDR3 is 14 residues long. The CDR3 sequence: CASSISGQRNEQFF. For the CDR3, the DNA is TGTGCCAGTAGTATAAGTGGTCAGCGAAATGAGCAGTTCTTC. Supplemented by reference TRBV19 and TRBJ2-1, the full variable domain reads DGGITQSPKYLFRKEGQNVTLSCEQNLNHDAMYWYRQDPGQGLRLIYYSQIVNDFQKGDIAEGYSVSREKKESFPLTVTSAQKNPTAFYLCASSISGQRNEQFFGPGTRLTVL.

In nucleotides, the CDR3 is TGCGCCAGCAGCCAAGATGGTAACCGTTACAATGAGCAGTTCTTC. Amino acid sequence: CASSQDGNRYNEQFF. The chain employs TRBV4-3 and TRBJ2-1; the D is unclear. CDR1 and CDR2 (germline): LGHNA, YSLEER. The V end was cut by 0 bases, the J end by 4 bases, with 10 bases between. The CDR3 extends over 15 amino acids.

The CDR3 DNA is TGTGCCAGCTCACGGGCAGAGGCAGGTGAGCAGTTCTTC. Translating gives CASSRAEAGEQFF. J is TRBJ2-1 and V is TRBV18; D gene unclear. V lost 4 bases to trimming and J lost 9 bases, with 13 bases between them. This CDR3 has 13 amino acids. Germline V CDR1 and CDR2: KGHSH, LQKENI.

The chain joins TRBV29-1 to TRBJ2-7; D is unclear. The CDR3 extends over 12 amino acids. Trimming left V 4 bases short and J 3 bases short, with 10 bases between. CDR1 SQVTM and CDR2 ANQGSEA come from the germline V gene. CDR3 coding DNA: TGCAGCGTTGGTGACACCGTCTACGAGCAGTACTTC. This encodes CSVGDTVYEQYF.

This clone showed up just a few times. The CDR3 DNA is TGTGCCAGCATGGACCCAACGTCTAATGAGCAGTTCTTC. This gives the protein CASMDPTSNEQFF. This chain connects TRBV28 to TRBJ2-1; D uncertain. Germline values: CDR1 MDHEN, CDR2 SYDVKM. CDR3 size: 13 residues. Trimming cost V 7 bases and J 7 bases, with 14 bases left between them.

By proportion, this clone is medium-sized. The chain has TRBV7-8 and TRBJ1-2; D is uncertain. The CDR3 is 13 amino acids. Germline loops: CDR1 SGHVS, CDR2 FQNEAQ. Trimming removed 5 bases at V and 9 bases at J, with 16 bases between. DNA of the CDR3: TGTGCCAGCAGCCCCCCGGAGCCGCCCCGCTACACCTTC. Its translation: CASSPPEPPRYTF.

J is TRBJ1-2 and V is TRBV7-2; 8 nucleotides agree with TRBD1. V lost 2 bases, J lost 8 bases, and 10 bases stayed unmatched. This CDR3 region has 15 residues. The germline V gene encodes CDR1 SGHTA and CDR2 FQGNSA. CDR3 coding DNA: TGTGCCAGCAGCTTATATCCCTCGGACAGGGCGGGCTACACCTTC. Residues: CASSLYPSDRAGYTF.

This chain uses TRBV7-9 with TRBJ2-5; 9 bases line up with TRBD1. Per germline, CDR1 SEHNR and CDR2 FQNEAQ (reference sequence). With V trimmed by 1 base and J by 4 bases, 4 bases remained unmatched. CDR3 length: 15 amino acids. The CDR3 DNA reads TGTGCCAGCAGCTTAGGTGGGACAGGGCGAGAGACCCAGTACTTC. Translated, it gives CASSLGGTGRETQYF.

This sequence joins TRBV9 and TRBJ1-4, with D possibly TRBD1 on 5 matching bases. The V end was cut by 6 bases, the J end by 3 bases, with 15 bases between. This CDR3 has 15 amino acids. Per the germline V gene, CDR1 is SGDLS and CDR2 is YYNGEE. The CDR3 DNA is TGTGCCAGCACCCAAGAGGCAGGGCCTAATGAAAAACTGTTTTTT. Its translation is CASTQEAGPNEKLFF.

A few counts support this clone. For the CDR3, the DNA is TGTGCCAGCAGCCCGTGGACTAGCGGGAACCAAGAGACCCAGTACTTC. Protein product: CASSPWTSGNQETQYF. V usage is TRBV11-3 and J usage is TRBJ2-5; 12 bases align to TRBD2. V trimming: 5 bases; J trimming: 0 bases; junction bases outside the gene matches: 4. The CDR3 is 16 residues long. Looked up from germline, CDR1 is SGHNT and CDR2 is YENEEA.

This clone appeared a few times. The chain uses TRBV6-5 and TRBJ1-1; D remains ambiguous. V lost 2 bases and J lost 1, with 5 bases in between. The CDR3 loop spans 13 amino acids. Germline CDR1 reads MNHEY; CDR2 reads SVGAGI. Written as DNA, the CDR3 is TGTGCCAGCAGTTACGGGCAGAACACTGAAGCTTTCTTT. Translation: CASSYGQNTEAFF.

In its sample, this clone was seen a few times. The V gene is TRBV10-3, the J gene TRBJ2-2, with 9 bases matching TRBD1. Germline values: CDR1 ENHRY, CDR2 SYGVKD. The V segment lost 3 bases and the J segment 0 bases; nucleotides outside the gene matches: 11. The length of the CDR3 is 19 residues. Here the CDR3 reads CAISDLGTWDRANTGELFF. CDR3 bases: TGTGCCATCAGTGACCTTGGGACCTGGGACAGGGCGAACACCGGGGAGCTGTTTTTT.

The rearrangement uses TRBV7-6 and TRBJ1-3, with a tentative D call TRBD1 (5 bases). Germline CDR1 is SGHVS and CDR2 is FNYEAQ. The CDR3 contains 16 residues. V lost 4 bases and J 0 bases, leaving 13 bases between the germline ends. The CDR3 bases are TGTGCCAGCAGCTCAACCCCCCAGGGCTCTGGAAACACCATATATTTT. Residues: CASSSTPQGSGNTIYF.

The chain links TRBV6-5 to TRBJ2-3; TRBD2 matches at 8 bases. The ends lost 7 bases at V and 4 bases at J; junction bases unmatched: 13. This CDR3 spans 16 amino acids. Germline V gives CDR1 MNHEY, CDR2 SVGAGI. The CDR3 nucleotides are TGTGCCAGCATTTATTCGAGCGGGAGTAGGGCAGATACGCAGTATTTT. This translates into CASIYSSGSRADTQYF.

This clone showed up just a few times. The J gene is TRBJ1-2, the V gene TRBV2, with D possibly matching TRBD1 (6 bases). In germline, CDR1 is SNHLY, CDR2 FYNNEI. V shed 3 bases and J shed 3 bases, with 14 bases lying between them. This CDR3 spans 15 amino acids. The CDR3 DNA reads TGTGCCAGCAGTGACCCGAGACCAGGGGACTATGGCTACACCTTC. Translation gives CASSDPRPGDYGYTF.